The next 26 T cell receptor beta chains were all read from a single sample in a study of T cells after yellow fever vaccination. TCRdb independently ran MiXCR on the 5' RACE reads; one entry per CDR3 protein. The repertoire has around 29,000 distinct CDR3 sequences, 6% to 8% of them found once; the top ten carry roughly 25%. The sequenced sample was PBMCs, either bulk or a sorted T-cell subset (CD4+, CD8+, memory, or dextramer-sorted; not recorded which), obtained on the day of the yellow fever booster vaccination. These receptors came from a young man who received the YFV17D yellow fever vaccine.

This clonotype was recorded at least ten times. The CDR3 bases are TGCGCCAGCAGCTCCGGACAGGGAAATCTCAACATTCAGTACTTC. Amino acid sequence: CASSSGQGNLNIQYF. The rearrangement uses TRBV5-1 and TRBJ2-4; TRBD1 matches 8 bases. There are 15 residues in the CDR3. Germline CDR1 SGHRS, CDR2 YFSETQ. The J segment lost 7 bases and the V segment lost 3 bases, leaving 9 bases of the junction unmatched.

This clonotype was detected ten times or more. J is TRBJ2-1 and V is TRBV9; maybe TRBD2 (6 bases). V was clipped by 1 base and J by 2 bases, with 7 bases between them. The CDR3 runs 14 residues. CDR1 and CDR2 from the germline V gene are SGDLS and YYNGEE. This CDR3 is CASSVPGAYNEQFF. DNA of the CDR3: TGTGCCAGCAGCGTACCGGGGGCCTACAATGAGCAGTTCTTC.

This clonotype appeared many times. This chain connects TRBV5-1 to TRBJ2-5, with D possibly matching TRBD1 (5 bases). Deletions cut 6 bases from V and 5 bases from J, with 17 bases between. The germline gives CDR1 SGHRS, CDR2 YFSETQ. The CDR3 is 14 residues long. The chain's CDR3 is CASTPQGTWETQYF. The CDR3, as DNA: TGCGCCAGCACCCCTCAGGGTACCTGGGAGACCCAGTACTTC.

This clonotype has ten or more counts. V is TRBV20-1 and J is TRBJ2-7; D is uncertain. Deletions cut 4 bases from V and 4 bases from J, with 11 bases between. The CDR3 sequence is 12 residues long. Germline V gene sequence: CDR1 DFQATT, CDR2 SNEGSKA (reference sequence). CDR3 DNA: TGCAGTGCTACTCCTCACTTGTACGAGCAGTACTTC. Encoded protein: CSATPHLYEQYF.

This clonotype showed up many times. The chain has TRBV18 and TRBJ1-4, with a possible D match to TRBD1 (5 bases). The germline V gene encodes CDR1 KGHSH and CDR2 LQKENI. The CDR3 covers 14 residues. The V end lost 2 bases, the J end lost 8 bases, and 12 bases lay between the germline ends. The CDR3 sequence: CASSPGTGGEKLFF. As DNA, the CDR3 is TGTGCCAGCTCACCAGGGACCGGAGGGGAAAAACTGTTTTTT.

The CDR3 sequence is CASGGGVVLSYEQYF. The CDR3 DNA reads TGTGCCAGTGGGGGAGGGGTGGTCCTCTCCTACGAGCAGTACTTC. This chain links TRBV7-2 with TRBJ2-7; 7 bases align to TRBD2. The germline CDR1 and CDR2 sequences are SGHTA and FQGNSA. The ends lost 9 bases at V and 0 bases at J; junction bases unmatched: 11. This CDR3 comprises 15 residues.

The V call is TRBV7-2, the J call TRBJ2-3, with 7 positions matching TRBD2. Per the germline V gene, CDR1 is SGHTA and CDR2 is FQGNSA. V lost 5 bases to trimming and J lost 1 base; unmatched junction nucleotides: 6. The CDR3 totals 15 residues. DNA of the CDR3: TGTGCCAGCAGCACTACTAGCGCCCGCACAGATACGCAGTATTTT. This encodes CASSTTSARTDTQYF. The full variable domain, with the rest looked up from reference TRBV7-2 and TRBJ2-3, is GAGVSQSPSNKVTEKGKDVELRCDPISGHTALYWYRQSLGQGLEFLIYFQGNSAPDKSGLPSDRFSAERTGGSVSTLTIQRTQQEDSAVYLCASSTTSARTDTQYFGPGTRLTVL.

This clonotype was seen many times. This chain links TRBV9 with TRBJ2-2; D possibly corresponds to TRBD1 (6 bases). The CDR3 sequence is 14 residues long. Germline CDR1 SGDLS, CDR2 YYNGEE. Trimming stripped 3 bases from V and 6 bases from J, with 12 bases between. The CDR3 DNA is TGTGCCAGCAGCGGCCTGGACAGAGCCGGGGAGCTGTTTTTT. It codes for CASSGLDRAGELFF.

This clonotype was counted a few times. The chain uses TRBV4-3 and TRBJ2-1; 12 nucleotides line up with TRBD2. Per the germline V gene, CDR1 is LGHNA and CDR2 is YSLEER. This CDR3 contains 15 residues. Unmatched junction bases numbered 8, after V lost 4 bases and J lost 10 bases. The CDR3 DNA follows: TGCGCCAGCAGCCTGACTAGCGGGGGTGGGCGGGAGCAGTTCTTC. Translating it yields CASSLTSGGGREQFF.

This clonotype was found many times. Likely a read error: the CDR3 ends without its conserved phenylalanine or tryptophan. The DNA is left out, because the CDR3 cannot be placed on it with certainty; the CDR3 is given as TCRdb lists it. The rearrangement links TRBV5-1 to TRBJ2-3; the table's D call TRBD2 went unverified against the DNA. Germline CDR1 is SGHRS and CDR2 is YFSETQ. Including both end residues, the CDR3 is 9 amino acids long. The CDR3 region is CASNQSDYR.

In its sample, this clonotype was seen many times. The gene calls are TRBV27 and TRBJ1-3, with a weak D call TRBD1 (5 bases). Trimming pared 0 bases from V and 9 bases from J, leaving 12 bases between. The CDR3 runs 14 residues. The germline V gene has CDR1 MNHEY and CDR2 SMNVEV (reference sequence). The CDR3 nucleotides are TGTGCCAGCAGTTTATCTCAGGGCCTGTCCACCATATATTTT. It codes for CASSLSQGLSTIYF.

The chain links TRBV20-1 to TRBJ1-1; D perhaps matches TRBD1 (6 bases). There are 13 residues in the CDR3. Deletions cut 3 bases from V and 7 bases from J, with 15 bases between. In germline, CDR1 is DFQATT, CDR2 SNEGSKA (reference sequence). This CDR3 reads CSARPGQLIEAFF. The CDR3 DNA follows: TGCAGTGCTAGGCCCGGACAGCTTATTGAAGCTTTCTTT.

This clonotype appeared many times. CDR3 residues: CASGIDRLSYEQYF. As DNA, the CDR3 is TGTGCCAGCGGCATCGACAGACTCTCCTACGAGCAGTACTTC. The chain uses TRBV7-2 and TRBJ2-7; TRBD1 is a possible D gene (5 bases). Germline-derived CDR1 and CDR2 are SGHTA and FQGNSA. V lost 8 bases and J 0 bases, leaving 14 bases between the germline ends. The CDR3 sequence is 14 residues long.

Details on this clonotype: A much larger clone differs by one base, so this may be a read error. The chain combines TRBV12-5 with TRBJ2-2; weak D call: TRBD2 (5 bases). The CDR3 extends over 17 amino acids. Germline CDR1 reads LGHNT; CDR2 reads FRNRAP. Trimming pared 1 base from V and 1 base from J, leaving 13 bases between. This chain's CDR3 is CASGLARRGMNTGELFF. The CDR3 nucleotides read TGTGCTAGTGGTTTGGCCCGGCGAGGGATGAACACCGGGGAGCTGTTTTTT.

This clonotype was detected only a few times. V usage is TRBV20-1 and J usage is TRBJ1-2, with a possible D match to TRBD1 (5 bases). Germline CDR1 and CDR2: DFQATT and SNEGSKA (reference sequence). The CDR3 loop spans 15 amino acids. The germline V and J ends were trimmed by 6 bases and 2 bases, with 19 bases remaining between them. As DNA, the CDR3 is TGCAGTGCCGGACTGGGGACTAAACGCAACTATGGCTACACCTTC. Protein product: CSAGLGTKRNYGYTF.

This clonotype was recorded many times. This chain links TRBV20-1 with TRBJ1-5; D may be TRBD1 (5 bases). CDR1 DFQATT and CDR2 SNEGSKA come from the germline V gene (reference sequence). Trimming stripped 3 bases from V and 0 bases from J, with 15 bases between. The CDR3 consists of 16 residues. The CDR3 sequence is CSASIPRGVSNQPQHF. The DNA of the CDR3 is TGCAGTGCTAGTATCCCCCGGGGCGTTAGCAATCAGCCCCAGCATTTT.

The table lists this clonotype with many counts. This rearrangement joins TRBV15 to TRBJ2-1, with 8 bases lining up with TRBD1. V lost 2 bases and J lost 5; bases outside the gene matches: 2. CDR1 is LNHNV, CDR2 YYDKDF, per germline (reference sequence). This CDR3 region has 14 residues. The DNA of the CDR3 is TGTGCCACCAGCAGAAGGACAGGGAACAATGAGCAGTTCTTC. It codes for CATSRRTGNNEQFF.

The rearrangement links TRBV7-9 to TRBJ1-4, with 9 bases lining up with TRBD1. This CDR3 is built from 15 residues. The J segment lost 6 bases and the V segment lost 1 base, leaving 3 bases of the junction unmatched. The germline gives CDR1 SEHNR, CDR2 FQNEAQ (reference sequence). CDR3 protein: CASSLGGQGDEKLFF. CDR3 DNA sequence: TGTGCCAGCAGCTTAGGGGGACAGGGTGATGAAAAACTGTTTTTT.

This clonotype was found many times. This chain joins TRBV5-6 and TRBJ2-4, with D hard to call. CDR1 is SGHDT and CDR2 is YYEEEE in the germline V gene. This CDR3 is 16 amino acids long. Trimming took off 0 bases at V and 1 base at J, with 11 bases between the two ends. CDR3 protein: CASSLVPGSAKNIQYF. The CDR3 nucleotides are TGTGCCAGCAGCTTGGTTCCGGGCTCCGCCAAAAACATTCAGTACTTC.

Only a few counts were recorded for this clonotype. The V call is TRBV5-4, the J call TRBJ2-1, with TRBD2 identical over 15 bases. Losses at the gene ends were 2 bases for V and 2 bases for J; bases not matched to a gene: 2. Per germline, CDR1 SGHNT and CDR2 YYREEE (reference sequence). There are 17 residues in the CDR3. CDR3 region: CASSLRTSGRAYNEQFF. The CDR3 DNA follows: TGTGCCAGCAGCTTACGGACTAGCGGGAGGGCCTACAATGAGCAGTTCTTC.

Comments on this clonotype: A much larger clone is a single base away; this may be a read error. The chain joins TRBV5-6 to TRBJ2-7; 9 bases match TRBD1. The J segment lost 7 bases and the V segment lost 1 base, leaving 9 bases of the junction unmatched. The CDR3 extends over 15 amino acids. CDR1 and CDR2 from the germline V gene are SGHDT and YYEEEE. The CDR3 DNA is TGTGCCAGCAGCTTGTTAGGGACAGGGATGAGGGAGCAGTACTTC. Residues: CASSLLGTGMREQYF.

This clonotype was counted ten times or more. The chain is built from TRBV7-9 and TRBJ2-5; D ambiguous. This CDR3 has 12 amino acids. The germline V gene encodes CDR1 SEHNR and CDR2 FQNEAQ (reference sequence). Trimming removed 3 bases at V and 5 bases at J, with 7 bases between. CDR3 in amino acids: CASSFYGETQYF. The DNA of the CDR3 is TGTGCCAGCAGCTTTTATGGGGAGACCCAGTACTTC.

This clonotype showed up many times. The chain is built from TRBV10-3 and TRBJ2-2, with 12 bases identical to TRBD2. Per germline, CDR1 ENHRY and CDR2 SYGVKD. This CDR3 comprises 14 residues. V trimming: 7 bases; J trimming: 4 bases; junction bases outside the gene matches: 1. The CDR3 reads CAIMTSGSTGELFF. CDR3 in DNA: TGTGCCATCATGACTAGCGGGAGCACCGGGGAGCTGTTTTTT.

Many counts were recorded for this clonotype. The genes are TRBV7-2 and TRBJ1-1; TRBD1 agrees at 7 bases. From germline, CDR1 is SGHTA and CDR2 FQGNSA. The ends lost 1 base at V and 4 bases at J; junction bases unmatched: 0. The CDR3 loop spans 13 amino acids. The CDR3 loop is CASSLGQGTEAFF. Here the CDR3 DNA reads TGTGCCAGCAGCTTAGGACAGGGCACTGAAGCTTTCTTT.

This clonotype is medium-sized. This sequence joins TRBV3-1 and TRBJ2-5; TRBD1 matches at 7 bases. This CDR3 is 14 amino acids long. The germline V gene has CDR1 LGHDT and CDR2 YNNKEL (reference sequence). Losses at the gene ends were 4 bases for V and 6 bases for J; bases not matched to a gene: 8. As DNA, the CDR3 is TGTGCCAGCAGCCCCCAGGGGGATTCAAAGACCCAGTACTTC. It codes for CASSPQGDSKTQYF.

This clonotype has ten or more counts. Here the CDR3 DNA reads TGTGCCAGCAGCGCGACGGCGGGAGGATTGACAGATACGCAGTATTTT. The encoded protein is CASSATAGGLTDTQYF. The chain employs TRBV7-9 and TRBJ2-3; 8 positions agree with TRBD2. The CDR3 totals 16 residues. The germline V gene encodes CDR1 SEHNR and CDR2 FQNEAQ (reference sequence). Trimming cost V 5 bases and J 3 bases; bases outside gene matches: 10.